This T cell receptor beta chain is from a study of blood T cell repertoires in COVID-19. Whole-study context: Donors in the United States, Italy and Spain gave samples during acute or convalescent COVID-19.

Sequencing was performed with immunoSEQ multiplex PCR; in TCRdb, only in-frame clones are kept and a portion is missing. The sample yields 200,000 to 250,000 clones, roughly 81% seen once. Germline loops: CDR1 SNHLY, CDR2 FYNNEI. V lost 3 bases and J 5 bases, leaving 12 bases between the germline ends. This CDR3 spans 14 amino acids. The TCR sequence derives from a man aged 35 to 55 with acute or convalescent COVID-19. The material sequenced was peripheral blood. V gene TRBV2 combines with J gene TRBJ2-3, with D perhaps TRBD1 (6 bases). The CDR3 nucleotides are TGTGCCAGCAGTGACAGGCAGGGGCGAGATACGCAGTATTTT. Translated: CASSDRQGRDTQYF.